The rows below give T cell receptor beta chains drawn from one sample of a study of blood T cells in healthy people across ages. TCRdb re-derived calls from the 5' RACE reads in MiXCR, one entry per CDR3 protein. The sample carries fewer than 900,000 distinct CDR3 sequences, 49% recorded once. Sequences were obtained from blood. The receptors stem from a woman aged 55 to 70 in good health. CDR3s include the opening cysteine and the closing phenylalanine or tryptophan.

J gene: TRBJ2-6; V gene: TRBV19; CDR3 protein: CASRPGQGLSGANVLTF
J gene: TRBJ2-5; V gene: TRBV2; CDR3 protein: CASSVDVEAYF
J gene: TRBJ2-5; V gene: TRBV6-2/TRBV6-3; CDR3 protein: CASSYRGWTSQETQYF
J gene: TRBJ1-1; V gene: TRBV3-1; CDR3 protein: CASSQQQRNTEAFF
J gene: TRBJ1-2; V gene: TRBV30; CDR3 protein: CAWSPRDGANYGYTF
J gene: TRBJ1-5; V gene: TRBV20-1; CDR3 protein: CSARHPSGTGGSFQPQHF
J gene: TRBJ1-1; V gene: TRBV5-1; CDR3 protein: CASGTGTQGAEAFF
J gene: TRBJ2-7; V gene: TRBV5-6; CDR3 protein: CASSSAYPLGTGSSYEQYF
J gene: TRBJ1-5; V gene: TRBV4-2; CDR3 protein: CASSLEHRQGNQPQHF
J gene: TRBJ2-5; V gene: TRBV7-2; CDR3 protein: CASSSTSGTSQETQYF
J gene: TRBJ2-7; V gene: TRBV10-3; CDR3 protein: CAIRNIRSGYEQYF
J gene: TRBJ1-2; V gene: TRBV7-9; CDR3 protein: CASSIRDREIPYGYTF
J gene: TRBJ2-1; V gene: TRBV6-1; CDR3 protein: CASRKLGAAALNEQFF
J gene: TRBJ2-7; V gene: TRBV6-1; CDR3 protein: CASSEPASGSPYEQYF
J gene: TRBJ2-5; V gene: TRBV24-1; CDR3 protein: CATSDRGRDVRNEQYF
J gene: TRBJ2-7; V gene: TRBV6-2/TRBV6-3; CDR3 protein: CASSYSMKREGSYEQYF
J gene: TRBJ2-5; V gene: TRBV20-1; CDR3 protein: CSGIQETQYF
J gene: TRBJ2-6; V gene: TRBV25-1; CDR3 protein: CASSLRRGSGANVLTF